This T cell receptor (beta chain) is from a study of T cell responses to AZD1222 COVID-19 vaccine. Produced via immunoSEQ multiplex PCR; TCRdb's table is partial and in-frame only. Altogether tens of thousands of clones are present, 80% to 90% being singletons, with the ten largest covering approximately 5.4%. The sequencing used peripheral blood, collected on day 0 of AZD1222 vaccination. This clonotype originated in an adult in good health.

The CDR3 loop is CASSLGPARIGNQPQHF. Here the CDR3 DNA reads TGTGCCAGCAGCCTGGGCCCCGCGAGAATAGGCAATCAGCCCCAGCATTTT. The chain links TRBV6-4 to TRBJ1-5; D not resolved. In germline, CDR1 is MRHNA, CDR2 SNTAGT. V lost 6 bases, J lost 2 bases, and 20 bases lay in between. This CDR3 comprises 17 residues.